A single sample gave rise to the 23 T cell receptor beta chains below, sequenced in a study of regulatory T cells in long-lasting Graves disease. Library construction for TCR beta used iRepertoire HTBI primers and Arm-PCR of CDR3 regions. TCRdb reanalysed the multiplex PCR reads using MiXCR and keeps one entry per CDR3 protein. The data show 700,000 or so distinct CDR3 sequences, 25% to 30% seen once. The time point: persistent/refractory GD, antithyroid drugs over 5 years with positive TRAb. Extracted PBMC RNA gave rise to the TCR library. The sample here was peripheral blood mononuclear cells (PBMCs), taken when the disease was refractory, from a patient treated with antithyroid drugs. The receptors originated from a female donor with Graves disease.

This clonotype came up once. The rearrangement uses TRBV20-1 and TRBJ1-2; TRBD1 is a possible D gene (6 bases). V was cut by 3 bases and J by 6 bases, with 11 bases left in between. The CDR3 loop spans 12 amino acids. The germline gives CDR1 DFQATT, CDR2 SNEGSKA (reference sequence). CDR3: CSASRGRDGYTF. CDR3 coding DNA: TGCAGTGCTAGCCGGGGGCGGGATGGCTACACCTTC.

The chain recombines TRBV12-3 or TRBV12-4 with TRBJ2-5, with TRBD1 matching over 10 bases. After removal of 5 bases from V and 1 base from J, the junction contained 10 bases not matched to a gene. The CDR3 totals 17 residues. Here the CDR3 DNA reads TGTGCCAGCAGTCCCCTGACAGGGGGCTTCGTCCAAGAGACCCAGTACTTC. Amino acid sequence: CASSPLTGGFVQETQYF.

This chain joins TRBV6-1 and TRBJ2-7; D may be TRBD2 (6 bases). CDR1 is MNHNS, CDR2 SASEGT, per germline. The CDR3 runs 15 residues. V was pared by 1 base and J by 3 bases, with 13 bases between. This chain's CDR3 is CASSEGYGSLYEQYF. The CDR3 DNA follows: TGTGCCAGCAGTGAAGGGTACGGGAGCCTCTACGAGCAGTACTTC.

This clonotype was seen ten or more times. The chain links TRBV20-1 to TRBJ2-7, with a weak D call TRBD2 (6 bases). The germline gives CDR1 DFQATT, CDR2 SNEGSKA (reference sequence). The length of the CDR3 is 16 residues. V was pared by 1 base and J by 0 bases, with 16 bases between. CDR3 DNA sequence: TGCAGTGCTAGAGTTACCGGGACTGGAGTCTCCTACGAGCAGTACTTC. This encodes CSARVTGTGVSYEQYF.

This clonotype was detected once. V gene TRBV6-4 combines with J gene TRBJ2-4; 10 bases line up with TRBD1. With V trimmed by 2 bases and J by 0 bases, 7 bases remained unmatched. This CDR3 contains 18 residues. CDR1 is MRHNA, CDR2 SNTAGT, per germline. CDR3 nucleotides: TGTGCCAGCAGTGACCCGGACAGGGGGATCCTAGCCAAAAACATTCAGTACTTC. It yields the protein CASSDPDRGILAKNIQYF.

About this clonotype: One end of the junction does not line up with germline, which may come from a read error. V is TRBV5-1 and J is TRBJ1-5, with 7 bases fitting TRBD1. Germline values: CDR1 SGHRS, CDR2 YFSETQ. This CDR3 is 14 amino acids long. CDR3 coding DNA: TGTGCCAGCAGCTTGAGAGGGGGCGATCAGCCCCAGCATTTT. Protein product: CASSLRGGDQPQHF.

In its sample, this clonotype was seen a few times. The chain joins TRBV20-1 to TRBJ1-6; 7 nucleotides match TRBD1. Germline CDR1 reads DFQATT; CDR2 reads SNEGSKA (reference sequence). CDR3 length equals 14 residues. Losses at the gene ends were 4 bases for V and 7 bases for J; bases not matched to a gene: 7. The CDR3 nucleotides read TGCAGTGCTACCGAGGGGACAGCGAATTCACCCCTCCACTTT. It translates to CSATEGTANSPLHF.

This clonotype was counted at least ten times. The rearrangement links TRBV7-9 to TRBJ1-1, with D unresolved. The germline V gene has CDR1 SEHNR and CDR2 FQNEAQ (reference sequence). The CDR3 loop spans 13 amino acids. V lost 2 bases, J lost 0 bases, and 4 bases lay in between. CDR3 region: CASSLSMNTEAFF. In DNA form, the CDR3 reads TGTGCCAGCAGCTTATCTATGAACACTGAAGCTTTCTTT.

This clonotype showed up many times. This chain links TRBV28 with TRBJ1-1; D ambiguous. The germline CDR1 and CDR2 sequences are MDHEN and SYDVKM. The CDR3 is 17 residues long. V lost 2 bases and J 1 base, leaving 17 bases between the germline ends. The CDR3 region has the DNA TGTGCCAGCAGTTTAATTTTTCGTGCCAGTTCGAACACTGAAGCTTTCTTT. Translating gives CASSLIFRASSNTEAFF.

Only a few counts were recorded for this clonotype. The CDR3 reads CASKRGSTDTQYF. The CDR3 bases are TGTGCCAGTAAGAGAGGGAGCACAGATACGCAGTATTTT. This rearrangement joins TRBV19 to TRBJ2-3, with a weak D call TRBD2 (5 bases). Germline CDR1 LNHDA, CDR2 SQIVND (reference sequence). The CDR3 length is 13 residues. V was cut by 7 bases and J by 0 bases, with 8 bases left in between.

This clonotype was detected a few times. CDR3 coding DNA: TGTGCCAGCAGCTATGGGGGAGACCAAGAGACCCAGTACTTC. Translation gives CASSYGGDQETQYF. The chain couples TRBV7-2 to TRBJ2-5, with D possibly being TRBD1 or TRBD2 (5 bases each). This CDR3 has 14 residues. Trimming removed 4 bases at V and 0 bases at J, with 9 bases between. Germline loops: CDR1 SGHTA, CDR2 FQGNSA.

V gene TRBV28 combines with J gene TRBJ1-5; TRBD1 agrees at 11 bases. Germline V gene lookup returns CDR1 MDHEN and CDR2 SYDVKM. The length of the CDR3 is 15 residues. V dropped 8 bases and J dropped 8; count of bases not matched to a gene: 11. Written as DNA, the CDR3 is TGTGCCAGCCCCCCGGGGACAGGGGGAAGTGAGCCCCAGCATTTT. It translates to CASPPGTGGSEPQHF. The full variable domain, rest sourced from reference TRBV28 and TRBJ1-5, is DVKVTQSSRYLVKRTGEKVFLECVQDMDHENMFWYRQDPGLGLRLIYFSYDVKMKEKGDIPEGYSVSREKKERFSLILESASTNQTSMYLCASPPGTGGSEPQHFGDGTRLSIL.

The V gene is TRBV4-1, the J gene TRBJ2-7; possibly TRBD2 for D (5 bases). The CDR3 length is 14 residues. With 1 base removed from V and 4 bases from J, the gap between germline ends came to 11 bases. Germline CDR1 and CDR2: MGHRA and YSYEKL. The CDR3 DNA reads TGCGCCAGCAGCCAAGGATCTCCGGGGTACGAGCAGTACTTC. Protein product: CASSQGSPGYEQYF.

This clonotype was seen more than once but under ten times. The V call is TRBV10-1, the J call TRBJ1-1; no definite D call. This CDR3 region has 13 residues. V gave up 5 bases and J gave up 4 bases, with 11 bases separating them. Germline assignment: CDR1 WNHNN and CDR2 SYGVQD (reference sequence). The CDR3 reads CASSRTTFTEAFF. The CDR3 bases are TGCGCCAGCAGTCGGACTACTTTCACTGAAGCTTTCTTT.

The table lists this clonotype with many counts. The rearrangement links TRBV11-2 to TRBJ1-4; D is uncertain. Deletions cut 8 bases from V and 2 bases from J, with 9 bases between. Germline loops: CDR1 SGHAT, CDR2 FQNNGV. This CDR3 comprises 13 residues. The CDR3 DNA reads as TGTGCCAGCTCTCGTGGGACTAATGAAAAACTGTTTTTT. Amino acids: CASSRGTNEKLFF.

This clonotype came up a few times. This CDR3 reads CATSDGADSSYEQYF. The CDR3 DNA reads TGTGCCACCAGTGATGGAGCGGATAGCTCCTACGAGCAGTACTTC. The chain uses TRBV24-1 and TRBJ2-7; TRBD2 might be the D (5 bases). Trimming cost V 3 bases and J 0 bases, with 11 bases left between them. This CDR3 is 15 amino acids long. Per germline, CDR1 KGHDR and CDR2 SFDVKD.

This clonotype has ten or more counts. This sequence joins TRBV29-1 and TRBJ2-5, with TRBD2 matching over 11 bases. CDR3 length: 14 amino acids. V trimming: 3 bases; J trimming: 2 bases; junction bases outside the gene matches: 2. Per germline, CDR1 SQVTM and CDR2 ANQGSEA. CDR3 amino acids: CSVDIAGGQETQYF. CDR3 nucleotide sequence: TGCAGCGTTGACATAGCGGGAGGGCAAGAGACCCAGTACTTC.

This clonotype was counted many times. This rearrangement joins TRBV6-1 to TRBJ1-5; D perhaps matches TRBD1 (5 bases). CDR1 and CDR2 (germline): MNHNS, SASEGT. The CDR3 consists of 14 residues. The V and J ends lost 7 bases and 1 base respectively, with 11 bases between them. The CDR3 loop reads CASNPGDSNQPQHF. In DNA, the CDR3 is TGTGCCAGCAACCCGGGGGACAGCAATCAGCCCCAGCATTTT.

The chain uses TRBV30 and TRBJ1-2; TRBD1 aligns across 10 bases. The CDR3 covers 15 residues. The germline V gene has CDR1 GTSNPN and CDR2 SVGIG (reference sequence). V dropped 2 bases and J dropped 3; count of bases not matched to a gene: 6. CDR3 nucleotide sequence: TGTGCCTGGAGTTTGGACAGGGGGATTGACTATGGCTACACCTTC. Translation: CAWSLDRGIDYGYTF. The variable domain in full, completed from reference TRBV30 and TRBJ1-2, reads SQTIHQWPATLVQPVGSPLSLECTVEGTSNPNLYWYRQAAGRGLQLLFYSVGIGQISSEVPQNLSASRPQDRQFILSSKKLLLSDSGFYLCAWSLDRGIDYGYTFGSGTRLTVV.

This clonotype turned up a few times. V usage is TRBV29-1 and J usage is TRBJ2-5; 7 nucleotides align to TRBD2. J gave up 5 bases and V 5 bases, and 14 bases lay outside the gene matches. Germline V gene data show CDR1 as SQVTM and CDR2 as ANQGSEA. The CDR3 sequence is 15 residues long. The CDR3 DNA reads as TGCAGCGTTTCCCTAGCGGATACCACGAGTGAGACCCAGTACTTC. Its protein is CSVSLADTTSETQYF.

CDR3 bases: TGTGCCAGCAGTGCCGGTTGGGCTGAAGCTTTCTTT. Amino acids: CASSAGWAEAFF. The V call is TRBV11-1, the J call TRBJ1-1; D is unresolved. CDR1 is SGHAT and CDR2 is FQDESV in the germline V gene (reference sequence). The CDR3 sequence is 12 residues long. V lost 6 bases and J lost 6, with 11 bases in between.

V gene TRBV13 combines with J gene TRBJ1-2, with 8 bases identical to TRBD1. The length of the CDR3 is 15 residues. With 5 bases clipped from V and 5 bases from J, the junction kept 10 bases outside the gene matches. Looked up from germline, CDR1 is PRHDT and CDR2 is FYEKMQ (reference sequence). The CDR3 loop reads CASSPPGQGEYGYTF. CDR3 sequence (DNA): TGTGCCAGCAGCCCCCCCGGACAGGGAGAATATGGCTACACCTTC.

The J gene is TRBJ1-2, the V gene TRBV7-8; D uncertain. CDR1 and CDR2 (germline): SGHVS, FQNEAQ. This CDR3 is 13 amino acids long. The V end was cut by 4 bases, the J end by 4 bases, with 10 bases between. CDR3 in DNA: TGTGCCAGCAGCTCCACAGTACTCTATGGCTACACCTTC. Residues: CASSSTVLYGYTF. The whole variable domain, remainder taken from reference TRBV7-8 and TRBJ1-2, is GAGVSQSPRYKVAKRGQDVALRCDPISGHVSLFWYQQALGQGPEFLTYFQNEAQLDKSGLPSDRFFAERPEGSVSTLKIQRTQQEDSAVYLCASSSTVLYGYTFGSGTRLTVV.